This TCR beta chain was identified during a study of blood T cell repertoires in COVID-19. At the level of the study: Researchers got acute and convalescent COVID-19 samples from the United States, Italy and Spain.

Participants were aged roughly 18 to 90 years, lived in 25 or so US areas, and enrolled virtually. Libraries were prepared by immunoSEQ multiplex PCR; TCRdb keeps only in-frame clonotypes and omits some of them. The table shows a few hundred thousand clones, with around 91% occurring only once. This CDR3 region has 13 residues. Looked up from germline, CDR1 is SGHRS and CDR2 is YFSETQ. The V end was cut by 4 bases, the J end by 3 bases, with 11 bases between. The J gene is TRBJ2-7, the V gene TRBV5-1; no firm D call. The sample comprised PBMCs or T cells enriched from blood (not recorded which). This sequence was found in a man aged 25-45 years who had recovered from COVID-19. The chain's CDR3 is CASSRSAVYEQYF. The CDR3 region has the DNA TGCGCCAGCAGCCGGTCGGCGGTCTACGAGCAGTACTTC.